This TCR beta chain was observed in a study of shared clonotypes between healthy human individuals. Broader study findings: Relative to clonotypes present in all four donors, those not shared had lower generation probabilities.

The assay was immunoSEQ multiplex PCR, and TCRdb's table has in-frame clones only and misses some. The data hold 2 million to 2.5 million clones, with around 90% observed a single time. As concerns this clone: What it recognizes is unknown.

CDR1 MDHEN and CDR2 SYDVKM come from the germline V gene. The CDR3 sequence is 16 residues long. V shed 6 bases and J shed 6 bases, with 21 bases lying between them. This clonotype was obtained from a man aged 18 to 35 in good health. Some clones in this sample may be carry-over from other donors' samples. The sequenced material came from naive CD4+ T cells from PBMCs. This sample's subset: CD45RA+ positively selected. The V gene is TRBV28, the J gene TRBJ1-5; D is perhaps TRBD1 (6 bases). This CDR3 reads CASRTGRGGISQPQHF. In nucleotides, the CDR3 is TGTGCCAGCAGAACAGGGAGGGGGGGTATTAGTCAGCCCCAGCATTTT.